This T cell receptor (beta chain) was captured by sequencing in a study of blood T cell repertoires in COVID-19. Across the whole study: In each case, the material was cDNA or gDNA derived from T cells, B-cell-depleted T cells, or PBMCs.

This clone was detected once. Original processing notes: Quantification of nucleated cells was approximated via reference gene primer amplification. The table came from immunoSEQ multiplex PCR; TCRdb's copy has only in-frame clones and leaves some out. Clone size and V and J calls were adopted from that table, with D and trimming inferred from the DNA. The sample holds over 200,000 clones, over 75% seen once. Per the germline V gene, CDR1 is MNHEY and CDR2 is SVGAGI. V lost 4 bases and J 15 bases, leaving 16 bases between the germline ends. The CDR3 sequence is 12 residues long. Sequencing input: peripheral blood. This sequence originates from a woman in her forties or fifties with acute or convalescent COVID-19. The chain combines TRBV6-5 with TRBJ2-1, with D perhaps matching TRBD2 (5 bases). The CDR3 reads CASSSQTSLRFF. CDR3 in DNA: TGTGCCAGCAGTTCCCAAACTAGTTTAAGGTTCTTC.